What follows is one T cell receptor beta chain and its context. The target antigen is unknown. The length of the CDR3 is 14 residues. Germline V gene lookup returns CDR1 MNHEY and CDR2 SMNVEV (reference sequence). J lost 2 bases, V lost 3 bases, and 2 bases had no gene match. PCR amplification relied on 60 Vbeta primers (plus 13 Jbeta primers). Authors' processing steps: A follow-up analysis tallied around 80 million unique TCR beta chains, roughly 11 million shared. TCRdb keeps only in-frame clones here, not all; method: immunoSEQ multiplex PCR. V, J and clone size are those of that table, while D and trimming were read from the DNA. The repertoire holds around 97,000 clones, around 10% seen once, with just over 5% in the top ten. The data derive from a study of cytomegalovirus exposure and HLA in healthy donors. The wider study: An early data release held approximately 80 million unique TCRs from HLA-typed donors. Study outcomes and limitations: It has been reported that TCR beta sequences accurately predicted the HLA-A and HLA-B alleles of most subjects. The authors listed some 150 TCR beta chains as cytomegalovirus-associated.

The chain has TRBV27 and TRBJ2-7; 9 bases align to TRBD1. The source is a middle-aged man in good health and CMV-seropositive. Sequences were obtained from PBMCs. CDR3 sequence reads: CASSLGQGTYEQYF. In nucleotides, the CDR3 is TGTGCCAGCAGTTTGGGACAGGGTACCTACGAGCAGTACTTC.